This is a list of T cell receptor beta chains from one sample in a study of T-cell memory formation after mild COVID-19. TCRdb fed the 5' RACE reads into MiXCR, producing one record per CDR3 protein. The data contain approximately 150,000 distinct CDR3 sequences, roughly 15% of them singletons. Input material: PBMCs or a T cell subset sorted from them (not recorded which). The receptors were sampled from an adult woman who had mild COVID-19 (a few samples of this study predate the infection). Cell type and time point are not known. CDR3s include the opening cysteine and the closing phenylalanine or tryptophan. D genes are given only for firm matches. Only some rows state a clone size, as once, few, many or a class for expanded clones.

V: TRBV3-1; size: NA; J: TRBJ2-7; D: TRBD2; DNA: TGTGCCAGCAGCCTAACGCCGGGGGGGCCAGCCCACGAGCAGTACTTC; CDR3: CASSLTPGGPAHEQYF
V: TRBV5-1; size: few; J: TRBJ2-1; D: NA; DNA: TGCGCCAGCAGCTTGGGGCAGGGAGTCCGCAATGAGCAGTTCTTC; CDR3: CASSLGQGVRNEQFF
V: TRBV2; size: NA; J: TRBJ2-2; D: NA; DNA: TGTGCCAGCAGTGAAGGACAGTTCGTAACCGGGGAGCTGTTTTTT; CDR3: CASSEGQFVTGELFF
V: TRBV30; size: few; J: TRBJ1-5; D: NA; DNA: TGTGCCTTCCCGACAAGGCCTAGCAATCAGCCCCAGCATTTT; CDR3: CAFPTRPSNQPQHF
V: TRBV18; size: few; J: TRBJ2-5; D: TRBD2; DNA: TGTGCCAGCTCACCACCGTGGGGAGGGACAGAGACCCAGTACTTC; CDR3: CASSPPWGGTETQYF
V: TRBV7-9; size: few; J: TRBJ2-1; D: NA; DNA: TGTGCCAGCAGCTTAGCTGGGGATCGGGCCGGGCAGTTCTTC; CDR3: CASSLAGDRAGQFF
V: TRBV5-4; size: NA; J: TRBJ2-7; D: TRBD2; DNA: TGTGCCAGCAGCCCTAGCGGGCGGGAGGTCCGTTTACCCTACGAGCAGTACTTC; CDR3: CASSPSGREVRLPYEQYF
V: TRBV6-5; size: NA; J: TRBJ2-3; D: TRBD2; DNA: TGTGCCAGCAGTTACTCGAGAACGGGAGGGGACGATACGCAGTATTTT; CDR3: CASSYSRTGGDDTQYF
V: TRBV5-1; size: NA; J: TRBJ2-1; D: NA; DNA: TGCGCCAGCAGCTCGAGGAGTATCTCCTACAATGAGCAGTTCTTC; CDR3: CASSSRSISYNEQFF
V: TRBV6-1; size: NA; J: TRBJ2-2; D: NA; DNA: TGTGCCAGCACCTCTCTAGGCGGTGGCCCCGGGGAGCTGTTTTTT; CDR3: CASTSLGGGPGELFF
V: TRBV2; size: once; J: TRBJ2-5; D: NA; DNA: TGTGCCAGCAGTGGCTATACAGGAGAAGAGACCCAGTACTTC; CDR3: CASSGYTGEETQYF
V: TRBV5-1; size: NA; J: TRBJ2-5; D: NA; DNA: TGCGCCAGCAGCTTGACAGGGCCTGAGACCCAGTACTTC; CDR3: CASSLTGPETQYF
V: TRBV24-1; size: NA; J: TRBJ2-7; D: NA; DNA: TGTGCCACCAGTGATTCGGACGGATGGACCTACGAGCAGTACTTC; CDR3: CATSDSDGWTYEQYF
V: TRBV29-1; size: NA; J: TRBJ2-7; D: NA; DNA: TGCAGCGTTGAAGCAGACAGTCCGACCGATGGGTCCTACGAGCAGTACTTC; CDR3: CSVEADSPTDGSYEQYF
V: TRBV20-1; size: NA; J: TRBJ2-2; D: TRBD1; DNA: TGCAGTGCTAGCCTGGTGACAGGGACGAACACCGGGGAGCTGTTTTTT; CDR3: CSASLVTGTNTGELFF
V: TRBV30; size: few; J: TRBJ2-1; D: NA; DNA: TGTGCCTGGAGTGTCCGTCGGGGAACCCACCCCCGTTACAATGAGCAGTTCTTC; CDR3: CAWSVRRGTHPRYNEQFF